This is a list of T cell receptor beta chains from one sample in a study of T-cell reconstitution after alpha-beta-depleted transplantation in children. TCRdb re-derived calls from the PCR reads in MiXCR, one entry per CDR3 protein. There are about 980,000 distinct CDR3 sequences in the sample; less than 30% occur only once, and more than 25% lies in the top ten. The sequences come from PBMCs, mostly from graft donor cells, collected 360 days after TCRalphabeta/CD19-depleted stem cell transplant. These receptors all come from a boy younger than two who had a stem cell transplant for SCID, so the T cells may come from the graft donor. CDR3s leave out the opening cysteine and the closing phenylalanine or tryptophan.

CDR3,J,V
ATSRDGDPDTTGELF,TRBJ2-2,TRBV15
ASSQEKAGHYNEQF,TRBJ2-1,TRBV4-2
ASSVRGHYVGKLF,TRBJ1-4,TRBV28
ASSQEQTSGVNEQF,TRBJ2-1,TRBV4-1
ASSQRTRTGASRVHGTDTQY,TRBJ2-3,TRBV4-2
ASSQEMGTPIESDTQY,TRBJ2-3,TRBV4-2
ASSPTIGVYGYT,TRBJ1-2,TRBV7-2
ASDRAGAPFQF,TRBJ2-1,TRBV7-2
ASSLGTGQNEQF,TRBJ2-1,TRBV7-4
ASSQVTSGEQF,TRBJ2-1,TRBV14
ASSHFGRADIQY,TRBJ2-4,TRBV3-1
AISEGDVSIYNEQF,TRBJ2-1,TRBV10-3
ASSLQGSALAKNIQY,TRBJ2-4,TRBV7-2
ASSVALGNYGYT,TRBJ1-2,TRBV9
SVEDRYRGVGYGYT,TRBJ1-2,TRBV29-1
ASSAPGTGLNYGYT,TRBJ1-2,TRBV9
SASGLANSYEQY,TRBJ2-7,TRBV20-1
ASSYSRFGLAGGYNEQF,TRBJ2-1,TRBV6-5
SARDLRINYGYT,TRBJ1-2,TRBV20-1
ASSRGDRGVEETQY,TRBJ2-5,TRBV5-1
ASSPVLQRGTDTQY,TRBJ2-3,TRBV18
ASSLIAPTSYEQY,TRBJ2-7,TRBV7-9
ASSRDITSTNTEAF,TRBJ1-1,TRBV5-5
ASRTDGTEAF,TRBJ1-1,TRBV6-2/TRBV6-3
SVGLGSKNIQY,TRBJ2-4,TRBV29-1
ASSQGGAPYEQY,TRBJ2-7,TRBV4-1
ATSGRGNTEAF,TRBJ1-1,TRBV19
ASSPAGTGIYGYT,TRBJ1-2,TRBV18
ASSQGKGTEAF,TRBJ1-1,TRBV18
SVDRPVNGYT,TRBJ1-2,TRBV29-1
ASRAPGQVENYGYT,TRBJ1-2,TRBV13
ASSVSTGGGEQY,TRBJ2-7,TRBV9
ASSLEQRSYEQY,TRBJ2-7,TRBV7-6
ASETGAGELF,TRBJ2-2,TRBV6-6
ASSPTGKGTEAF,TRBJ1-1,TRBV7-2
SARVEGGNEQF,TRBJ2-1,TRBV20-1
ASSLPGLPVNEQF,TRBJ2-1,TRBV7-2
SVGGVTGGNEQF,TRBJ2-1,TRBV29-1
ASSVYAGGVYNEQF,TRBJ2-1,TRBV9
ASSLGGTFNEQF,TRBJ2-1,TRBV7-2
ASSGTPSGGPNTGELF,TRBJ2-2,TRBV10-1
ASSQDYRTGGAGANVLT,TRBJ2-6,TRBV4-3
ASNPRDREGDEQF,TRBJ2-1,TRBV5-5
SLWTGPYGYT,TRBJ1-2,TRBV29-1
ASSLYFGEGPYEQY,TRBJ2-7,TRBV7-8
SVEGTGYNEQF,TRBJ2-1,TRBV29-1
ASSQDAYRVDYGYT,TRBJ1-2,TRBV4-2
ASSRLTGYTPNNYGYT,TRBJ1-2,TRBV4-1
ATSDLSAGTYNEQF,TRBJ2-1,TRBV24-1
ASRGPKVHEQY,TRBJ2-7,TRBV12-3/TRBV12-4
ASSLFVEIAGELF,TRBJ2-2,TRBV5-5
ASSYPTDHNYEQY,TRBJ2-7,TRBV6-2/TRBV6-3